A single T cell receptor beta chain is shown here with its context. Its antigen remains unknown. 13 Jbeta primers and 60 Vbeta primers were used for the PCR. Here immunoSEQ multiplex PCR was the method, and the copy in TCRdb shows in-frame clones only, minus some. This sample has 100,000 to 140,000 clones, with 74% found just once. This sample is part of a study of cytomegalovirus exposure and HLA in healthy donors. Study information: An earlier analysis identified 117 million unique TCR beta sequences in about 200 million T cells.

This CDR3 spans 13 amino acids. Germline V gene data show CDR1 as SGHRS and CDR2 as YFSETQ. Trimming took 3 bases from V and 6 from J, leaving 10 bases between them. Findings of the study overall: Sequencing likely produced, as an artifact, a cluster of highly shared sequence variants.

The chain combines TRBV5-1 with TRBJ2-1, with D unresolved. The origin of this receptor is a woman aged 40 to 49 in good health and CMV-seropositive. The sample comprised PBMCs. The CDR3 spells CASSSVPSNEQFF. The CDR3 nucleotides are TGCGCCAGCAGCTCCGTCCCTAGCAATGAGCAGTTCTTC.